This TCR beta chain came from a study of blood T cell repertoires in COVID-19. Turning to the study itself: COVID-19 samples, acute and convalescent, were from the United States, Italy and Spain.

The length of the CDR3 is 14 residues. Trimming at V came to 5 bases and at J to 5 bases, leaving 5 bases not matched to a gene. Per germline, CDR1 WNHNN and CDR2 SYGVQD (reference sequence). The authors' processing: Estimation of nucleated cell counts relied on the amplification of reference gene primers. The assay was immunoSEQ multiplex PCR, and TCRdb's table has in-frame clones only and misses some. The V and J calls and clone size are taken from that table; D and trimming were inferred from the DNA. Among more than 150,000 clones listed, more than 70% were seen once. The chain carries TRBV10-1 and TRBJ1-4, with 7 bases that match TRBD1. Material: peripheral blood. This sequence originates from a man younger than 35 with active or convalescent COVID-19. For the CDR3, the DNA is TGCGCCAGCAGTTTGGGACAGATAAATGAAAAACTGTTTTTT. Translation: CASSLGQINEKLFF.